This T cell receptor beta chain was recorded in a study of regulatory T cells in long-lasting Graves disease. Across the whole study: Newly diagnosed Graves' patients took antithyroid drugs under 3 months.

Library construction for TCR beta used iRepertoire HTBI primers and Arm-PCR of CDR3 regions. A single record per CDR3 protein comes from TCRdb applying MiXCR to the multiplex PCR reads. The table shows roughly 420,000 distinct CDR3 sequences, with 14% occurring only once. Whole-study results and caveats: Persistent disease was associated with favored TRBV28 usage and with favored use of TRBJ1-2 and TRBJ2-5.

Described time point: newly diagnosed GD, antithyroid drugs for less than 3 months. Making the TCR library involved RNA that had been extracted from PBMCs. On this clonotype: As yet, its antigen is unknown. It may be a read error: a sequence one base away is much more abundant.

V was pared by 8 bases and J by 2 bases, with 9 bases of the junction left unmatched. The germline CDR1 and CDR2 sequences are SNHLY and FYNNEI. The CDR3 is 15 amino acids. These records were also assigned to another study, of T cells in Graves' hyperthyroidism and ophthalmopathy. That paper adds: Researchers barred patients who had uncontrolled infection, other autoimmune disease, pregnancy or lactation. HTBI primers drove first-round RT-PCR of the TCR CDR3.

This receptor was identified in a woman in her forties or fifties with Graves disease. V usage is TRBV2 and J usage is TRBJ2-5; 9 nucleotides align to TRBD1. The starting material was peripheral blood mononuclear cells (PBMCs), obtained at new diagnosis, from a patient treated with antithyroid drugs. The CDR3 coding sequence is TGTGCCAGCGGCCCCGGACAGGGGCAGCAAGAGACCCAGTACTTC. This translates into CASGPGQGQQETQYF.